This T cell receptor beta chain derives from a study of OX40 agonist ivuxolimab in advanced cancers. Study-level background: Ivuxolimab, an agonistic anti-OX40 (CD134) antibody, was given to patients. A mean age of approximately 64 years, range about 20 to 79, was recorded, and around 85% were male.

Study-level findings and limits: Among patients with partial responses at 0.1-3.0 mg/kg, clonal expansion was among the lowest.

Blood sampling took place at baseline, cycle 4 day 1, and cycle 7 day 1. The repertoire was sequenced with immunoSEQ multiplex PCR; TCRdb's copy has only in-frame clones and lacks some. The sample shows tens of thousands of clones, approximately 80% of them seen only once. V dropped 2 bases and J dropped 6 bases, with 18 bases sitting between them. Looked up from germline, CDR1 is SGHNT and CDR2 is YYREEE (reference sequence). CDR3 length equals 16 residues. Comments on this clone: Its antigen is currently unknown.

Material: CD4+ or CD8+ T cells sorted from blood, obtained in a trial of the OX40 agonist ivuxolimab. The receptor comes from an adult with an advanced solid tumor such as melanoma, head and neck, liver or kidney cancer. The V and J genes are TRBV5-4 and TRBJ2-1; D gene unclear. The chain's CDR3 is CASSLGGAPKVNEQFF. The CDR3 DNA reads TGTGCCAGCAGCTTAGGTGGAGCCCCGAAGGTCAATGAGCAGTTCTTC.